A selection of T cell receptor beta chains follows, all from one sample in a study of blood T cells in healthy people across ages. Via MiXCR, TCRdb re-called the 5' RACE reads, giving one row per CDR3 protein. This table has 900,000 to 950,000 distinct CDR3 sequences, 25% to 35% appearing once. This sample also appeared in a second study, on T cells of mothers and their children.

Sequencing used blood. These receptors all stem from a woman between 40 and 55 years old in good health. Each CDR3 is given with its conserved first and last residue. The order of the fields is clone size, J gene, D gene, V gene, CDR3 protein, CDR3 DNA. The D gene is left open where the match is weak. Size values are once, few and many counts, or a class for expanded clones, and some rows have none.

-	TRBJ1-2	TRBD1	TRBV6-1	CAIRKGQGRDYGYTF	TGTGCCATCCGCAAAGGACAGGGGAGGGACTATGGCTACACCTTC
many	TRBJ2-7	-	TRBV18	CASSPGRKTYEQYF	TGTGCCAGCTCCCCGGGTCGAAAAACCTACGAGCAGTACTTC
-	TRBJ1-2	-	TRBV7-9	CASSPGHDYGYTF	TGTGCCAGCAGCCCCGGACACGACTATGGCTACACCTTC
-	TRBJ1-1	-	TRBV6-5	CASTPVRGRTEAFF	TGTGCCAGCACCCCCGTGAGAGGGAGGACTGAAGCTTTCTTT
-	TRBJ2-7	TRBD1	TRBV20-1	CSARQGKASYEQYF	TGCAGTGCCAGACAGGGAAAGGCCTCCTACGAGCAGTACTTC
many	TRBJ2-1	TRBD2	TRBV7-3	CASSFPGLTHEFF	TGTGCCAGCAGCTTCCCGGGACTAACCCACGAGTTCTTC
many	TRBJ1-2	TRBD1	TRBV29-1	CSVEDYRGPGYTF	TGCAGCGTTGAAGACTACAGGGGGCCGGGCTACACCTTC
many	TRBJ1-2	TRBD1	TRBV7-9	CASSLDRTGDYGYTF	TGTGCCAGCAGCTTAGACAGGACAGGGGACTATGGCTACACCTTC
-	TRBJ1-2	TRBD1	TRBV5-6	CASSRSQGLGYGYTF	TGTGCCAGCAGCCGATCACAGGGGCTCGGCTATGGCTACACCTTC
few	TRBJ2-5	TRBD2	TRBV18	CASSPPGTRTETQYF	TGTGCCAGCTCACCCCCGGGGACTAGGACGGAGACCCAGTACTTC
-	TRBJ2-2	-	TRBV7-9	CASSQVGVLTGELFF	TGTGCCAGCAGCCAGGTGGGGGTGCTCACCGGGGAGCTGTTTTTT
-	TRBJ2-1	TRBD2	TRBV20-1	CSASMSSGRGYNEQFF	TGCAGTGCTAGTATGTCTAGCGGGAGAGGTTACAATGAGCAGTTCTTC
few	TRBJ1-2	TRBD1	TRBV20-1	CSARQIQGAEGYTF	TGCAGTGCTAGACAAATACAGGGGGCAGAAGGCTACACCTTC
-	TRBJ1-1	-	TRBV12-3/TRBV12-4	CASSLTGTSEAFF	TGTGCCAGCAGTTTAACAGGGACCTCTGAAGCTTTCTTT